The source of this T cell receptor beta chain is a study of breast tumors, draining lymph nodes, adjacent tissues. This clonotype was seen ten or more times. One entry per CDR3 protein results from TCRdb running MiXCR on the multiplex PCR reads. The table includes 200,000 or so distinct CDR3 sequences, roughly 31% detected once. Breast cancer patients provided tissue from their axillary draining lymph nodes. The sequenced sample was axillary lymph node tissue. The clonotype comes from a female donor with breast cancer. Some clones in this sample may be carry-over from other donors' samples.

CDR3 sequence: CASSLTGGPTDTQYF. In DNA form, the CDR3 reads TGCGCCAGCAGCTTGACGGGAGGGCCCACAGATACGCAGTATTTT. The rearrangement uses TRBV5-1 and TRBJ2-3; 8 bases fit TRBD2. Germline values: CDR1 SGHRS, CDR2 YFSETQ. V shed 1 base, J shed 2 bases, and the junction held 3 bases outside the gene matches. This CDR3 contains 15 residues.